The entry that follows covers one TCR beta chain sequence. The antigen is undetermined. The authors ran the assay at deep level. Measured with immunoSEQ multiplex PCR; TCRdb has only the in-frame clones, and not every one. The table has about 1 million clones, about 75% seen once. Germline CDR1 SGHRS, CDR2 YFSETQ. V lost 2 bases, J lost 5 bases, and 14 bases lay in between. The CDR3 covers 14 residues. This sample is part of a study of shared clonotypes between healthy human individuals. Points from the study as a whole: Despite large depth, rarefaction showed incomplete sorted-subset sequencing. Researchers sampled only blood; tissue repertoires likely differ.

This TCR was sampled from a man aged 18-30 years in good health. The sequencing sample was made of memory CD4+ T cells sorted from blood. Described subset: CD45RA-negative fraction. The chain links TRBV5-1 to TRBJ2-7, with D possibly TRBD1 on 5 matching bases. The CDR3 nucleotides read TGCGCCAGCAGCTTACAGGATTCCCCCCACGAGCAGTACTTC. Its translation is CASSLQDSPHEQYF.